The present T cell receptor beta chain was sequenced within a study of blood T cell repertoires in COVID-19. Background on the study: The study drew acute and convalescent COVID-19 samples from the United States, Italy and Spain. The cDNA or gDNA used as material had been derived from T cells, B-cell-depleted T cells, or PBMCs.

As handled by the study authors: Nucleated cell number was recorded as an estimate derived from reference gene primer amplification. Clones were sequenced by immunoSEQ multiplex PCR, and TCRdb holds only the in-frame ones, with some missing. V, J and clone size are those of that table, while D and trimming were read from the DNA. Seen here are about 240,000 clones, 70% to 90% observed once, and the top ten hold around 5.9%. The sequence was obtained from a man in his 60s with acute or convalescent COVID-19. The sequencing input was peripheral blood.

The CDR3 nucleotides are TGTGCCAGTAGTCTACTGACAGGGGGGGAGACCCAGTACTTC. This gives the protein CASSLLTGGETQYF. The chain couples TRBV19 to TRBJ2-5, with 9 bases that match TRBD1. This CDR3 has 14 amino acids. J gave up 5 bases and V 5 bases, and 6 bases lay outside the gene matches. CDR1 is LNHDA and CDR2 is SQIVND in the germline V gene (reference sequence).